The next 20 T cell receptor beta chains were all read from a single sample in a study of T cell responses to AZD1222 COVID-19 vaccine. Assay used: immunoSEQ multiplex PCR; TCRdb lists only in-frame clones, some missing. Of more than 95,000 clones detected, roughly 85% appear once; the ten largest clones hold about 4%. Sequences were derived from peripheral blood, sampled on day 0 of MenACWY control vaccination. The receptors here all came from an adult in good health.

The chain links TRBV27 to TRBJ1-2, with D unresolved. Germline-derived CDR1 and CDR2 are MNHEY and SMNVEV (reference sequence). The V end lost 2 bases, the J end lost 3 bases, and 10 bases lay between the germline ends. The CDR3 extends over 14 amino acids. The CDR3 DNA is TGTGCCAGCAGTTTAAGGGCCGGTCACTATGGCTACACCTTC. It is translated as CASSLRAGHYGYTF.

The chain carries TRBV7-3 and TRBJ1-1; 8 bases align to TRBD1. The CDR3 contains 14 residues. The germline CDR1 and CDR2 sequences are SGHTA and FQGTGA. V lost 0 bases, J lost 6 bases, and 3 bases stayed unmatched. The CDR3: CASSLTAGGPEAFF. The CDR3 nucleotides read TGTGCCAGCAGCTTAACGGCAGGGGGCCCTGAAGCTTTCTTT. The full variable domain, completed using reference TRBV7-3 and TRBJ1-1, is GAGVSQTPSNKVTEKGKYVELRCDPISGHTALYWYRQSLGQGPEFLIYFQGTGAADDSGLPNDRFFAVRPEGSVSTLKIQRTERGDSAVYLCASSLTAGGPEAFFGQGTRLTVV.

The chain is built from TRBV19 and TRBJ2-5; 7 bases agree with TRBD1. This CDR3 contains 14 residues. After removal of 7 bases from V and 2 bases from J, the junction contained 7 bases not matched to a gene. The germline CDR1 and CDR2 sequences are LNHDA and SQIVND (reference sequence). CDR3 DNA sequence: TGTGCCAGTAAACCAATGGGACAGCAAGAGACCCAGTACTTC. This gives the protein CASKPMGQQETQYF.

The gene calls are TRBV20-1 and TRBJ2-1, with TRBD1 matching over 8 bases. Trimming removed 3 bases from V and 5 bases from J; junction bases left unmatched: 6. Germline V gene sequence: CDR1 DFQATT, CDR2 SNEGSKA (reference sequence). This CDR3 spans 14 amino acids. The CDR3 bases are TGCAGTGCTAGTAGGACAGGGATCGACAATGAGCAGTTCTTC. It translates to CSASRTGIDNEQFF.

The chain links TRBV6-2 or TRBV6-3 to TRBJ2-7; tentative D call: TRBD2 (6 bases). Trimming took 2 bases from V and 4 from J, leaving 9 bases between them. The CDR3 length is 13 residues. Germline V lookup: CDR1 MNHEY, CDR2 SVGEGT. The CDR3 here is CASSYRGYYEQYF. The CDR3 DNA reads as TGTGCCAGCAGTTACCGGGGGTATTACGAGCAGTACTTC.

V is TRBV24-1 and J is TRBJ1-5; 7 positions agree with TRBD1. Trimming removed 5 bases from V and 4 bases from J; junction bases left unmatched: 4. The CDR3 covers 14 residues. Per the germline V gene, CDR1 is KGHDR and CDR2 is SFDVKD. CDR3 sequence (DNA): TGTGCCACCAGTGCCCAGGGGGGGAATCAGCCCCAGCATTTT. Residues: CATSAQGGNQPQHF.

This clone was picked up one time. V usage is TRBV28 and J usage is TRBJ2-7; 7 bases line up with TRBD1. Per the germline V gene, CDR1 is MDHEN and CDR2 is SYDVKM. V trimming: 7 bases; J trimming: 1 base; junction bases outside the gene matches: 4. The length of the CDR3 is 13 residues. The CDR3 DNA sequence: TGTGCCAGCATTCCGGGACAGTCCTACGAGCAGTACTTC. It yields the protein CASIPGQSYEQYF.

The chain carries TRBV24-1 and TRBJ1-1, with no clear D. CDR3 length: 14 residues. Germline V gives CDR1 KGHDR, CDR2 SFDVKD. Trimming stripped 2 bases from V and 0 bases from J, with 6 bases between. The CDR3 here is CATSDSRLNTEAFF. CDR3 coding DNA: TGTGCCACCAGTGATTCTAGGTTGAACACTGAAGCTTTCTTT.

This clone has a single count. The chain couples TRBV21-1 to TRBJ2-1; the D call of TRBD1 is as the table states it, not checked on the DNA. TRBV21-1 is described as a pseudogene. This CDR3 has 20 amino acids. For the CDR3, the DNA is TGTGCCAGCAGCGATCGGCCGGGACAGGACTTGGAGTTGGGCTACAATGAGCAGTTCTTC. Amino acids: CASSDRPGQDLELGYNEQFF.

The chain recombines TRBV28 with TRBJ1-2; 8 bases are a match to TRBD1. After removal of 4 bases from V and 3 bases from J, the junction contained 7 bases not matched to a gene. Per germline, CDR1 MDHEN and CDR2 SYDVKM. The CDR3 spans 15 residues. The CDR3 region is CASSSGGPDHYGYTF. As DNA, the CDR3 is TGTGCCAGCAGTTCAGGGGGCCCGGATCACTATGGCTACACCTTC.

CDR3 sequence: CASSDSRGRTEAFF. The CDR3 DNA is TGTGCCAGCAGTGATAGCAGGGGCAGGACTGAAGCTTTCTTT. The chain combines TRBV6-1 with TRBJ1-1, with a weak D call TRBD1 (6 bases). Germline V CDR1 and CDR2: MNHNS, SASEGT. Trimming took off 3 bases at V and 5 bases at J, with 13 bases between the two ends. This CDR3 comprises 14 residues.

The genes are TRBV28 and TRBJ1-5, with TRBD1 matching 7 bases. The CDR3 runs 14 residues. V was pared by 4 bases and J by 5 bases, with 5 bases of the junction left unmatched. Germline lookup yields CDR1 MDHEN and CDR2 SYDVKM. Here the CDR3 reads CASSYDRAHQPQHF. The CDR3, as DNA: TGTGCCAGCAGTTATGACAGGGCGCATCAGCCCCAGCATTTT.

The chain employs TRBV19 and TRBJ1-1; D is ambiguous. Germline-derived CDR1 and CDR2 are LNHDA and SQIVND (reference sequence). CDR3 size: 13 residues. V shed 3 bases and J shed 2 bases, with 7 bases lying between them. The CDR3 DNA reads TGTGCCAGTAGTATTTGGTCCAACACTGAAGCTTTCTTT. It encodes CASSIWSNTEAFF.

This clone was counted between two and nine times. V and J are TRBV10-3 and TRBJ1-5, with D hard to call. V lost 3 bases and J lost 3, with 6 bases in between. Germline CDR1 and CDR2: ENHRY and SYGVKD. CDR3 length: 13 amino acids. The CDR3 coding sequence is TGTGCCATCAGTGACCAGTCCAATCAGCCCCAGCATTTT. It specifies CAISDQSNQPQHF.

This clone was detected once. The CDR3 loop reads CASSLRGDSNYGYTF. In DNA form, the CDR3 reads TGTGCCAGCTCATTACGAGGGGATTCTAACTATGGCTACACCTTC. The chain joins TRBV18 to TRBJ1-2; D possibly corresponds to TRBD1 (5 bases). CDR3 length equals 15 residues. Looked up from germline, CDR1 is KGHSH and CDR2 is LQKENI. V lost 5 bases and J lost 0, with 13 bases in between.

V gene TRBV5-1 combines with J gene TRBJ1-2, with 10 bases fitting TRBD1. Per germline, CDR1 SGHRS and CDR2 YFSETQ. The CDR3 consists of 14 residues. V lost 5 bases to trimming and J lost 6 bases; unmatched junction nucleotides: 7. This CDR3 reads CASSRQGALDGYTF. The CDR3 DNA is TGCGCCAGCAGTCGACAGGGGGCACTAGATGGCTACACCTTC.

Comment on this clone: The junction departs from the called germline gene at one end, perhaps through a read error. The rearrangement links TRBV10-2 to TRBJ2-1; the D call may be TRBD1 or TRBD2 (6 bases each). Germline assignment: CDR1 WSHSY and CDR2 SAAADI. The CDR3 spans 14 residues. The CDR3 reads CASCDQGRSNEQFF. Written as DNA, the CDR3 is TGCGCCAGCTGTGATCAGGGGAGGTCAAATGAGCAGTTCTTC.

This clone was found once. The genes are TRBV6-5 and TRBJ2-7, with D perhaps matching TRBD2 (5 bases). Germline CDR1 reads MNHEY; CDR2 reads SVGAGI. With 2 bases removed from V and 0 bases from J, the gap between germline ends came to 8 bases. The CDR3 extends over 14 amino acids. The CDR3 DNA reads as TGTGCCAGCAGTTACGAGGGCGGCTCCTACGAGCAGTACTTC. As protein: CASSYEGGSYEQYF.

The table lists this clone with a few counts. The chain joins TRBV11-2 to TRBJ2-3; a weak D match, TRBD2 (6 bases). The CDR3 length is 16 residues. V was pared by 5 bases and J by 0 bases, with 15 bases between. Germline V CDR1 and CDR2: SGHAT, FQNNGV. The CDR3 loop is CASSPRTSLSTDTQYF. CDR3 nucleotide sequence: TGTGCCAGCAGCCCCAGAACTAGCCTTAGCACAGATACGCAGTATTTT.

Here the CDR3 DNA reads TGTGCCAGCAGTTTCCGGGACCTTAACTATGGCTACACCTTC. The encoded protein is CASSFRDLNYGYTF. The V call is TRBV28, the J call TRBJ1-2; possibly TRBD1 for D (5 bases). CDR1 and CDR2 (germline): MDHEN, SYDVKM. The ends were cut back, 3 bases at V and 1 base at J, with 9 bases in the middle. The CDR3 covers 14 residues.